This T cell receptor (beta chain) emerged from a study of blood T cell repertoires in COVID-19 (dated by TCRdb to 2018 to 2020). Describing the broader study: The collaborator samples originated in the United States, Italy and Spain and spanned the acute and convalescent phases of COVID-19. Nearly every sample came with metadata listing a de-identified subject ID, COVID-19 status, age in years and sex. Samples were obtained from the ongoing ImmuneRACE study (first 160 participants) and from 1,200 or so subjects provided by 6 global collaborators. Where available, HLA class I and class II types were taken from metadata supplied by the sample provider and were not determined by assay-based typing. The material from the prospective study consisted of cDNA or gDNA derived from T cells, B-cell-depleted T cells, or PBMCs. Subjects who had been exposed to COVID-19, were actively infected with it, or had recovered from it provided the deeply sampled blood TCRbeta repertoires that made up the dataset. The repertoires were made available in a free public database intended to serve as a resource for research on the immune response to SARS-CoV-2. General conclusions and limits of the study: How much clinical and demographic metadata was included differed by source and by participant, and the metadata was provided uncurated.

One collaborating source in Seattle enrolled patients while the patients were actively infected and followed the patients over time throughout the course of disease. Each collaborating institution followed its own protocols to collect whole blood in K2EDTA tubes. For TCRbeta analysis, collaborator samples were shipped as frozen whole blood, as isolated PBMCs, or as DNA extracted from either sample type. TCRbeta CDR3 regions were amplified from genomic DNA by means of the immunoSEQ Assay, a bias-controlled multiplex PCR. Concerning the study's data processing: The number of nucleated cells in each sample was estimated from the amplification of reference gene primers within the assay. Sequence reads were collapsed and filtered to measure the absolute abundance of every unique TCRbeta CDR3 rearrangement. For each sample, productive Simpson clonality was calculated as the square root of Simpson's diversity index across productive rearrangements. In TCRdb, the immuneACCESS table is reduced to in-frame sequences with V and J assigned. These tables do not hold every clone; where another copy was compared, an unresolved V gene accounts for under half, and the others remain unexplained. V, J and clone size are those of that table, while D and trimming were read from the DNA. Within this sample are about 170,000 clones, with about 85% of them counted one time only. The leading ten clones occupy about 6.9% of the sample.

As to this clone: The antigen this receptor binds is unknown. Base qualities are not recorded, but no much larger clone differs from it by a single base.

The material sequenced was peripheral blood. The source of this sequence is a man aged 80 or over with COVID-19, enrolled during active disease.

CDR3 region: CASSLLGGSTDTQYF. In nucleotides, the sequence is TGTGCCAGCAGCTTACTAGGCGGTAGCACAGATACGCAGTATTTT. Recombination joined TRBV7-3 with TRBJ2-3; confidence is insufficient to name the D gene. Counted from cysteine to phenylalanine, this CDR3 has 15 amino acids. Only the CDR3 part of the read is kept: 45 bases, read in frame from the first base. The germline V gene specifies SGHTA as CDR1 and FQGTGA as CDR2. V is clipped by 2 bases and J by 0 bases, and the sequence between their germline boundaries is 9 bases long.